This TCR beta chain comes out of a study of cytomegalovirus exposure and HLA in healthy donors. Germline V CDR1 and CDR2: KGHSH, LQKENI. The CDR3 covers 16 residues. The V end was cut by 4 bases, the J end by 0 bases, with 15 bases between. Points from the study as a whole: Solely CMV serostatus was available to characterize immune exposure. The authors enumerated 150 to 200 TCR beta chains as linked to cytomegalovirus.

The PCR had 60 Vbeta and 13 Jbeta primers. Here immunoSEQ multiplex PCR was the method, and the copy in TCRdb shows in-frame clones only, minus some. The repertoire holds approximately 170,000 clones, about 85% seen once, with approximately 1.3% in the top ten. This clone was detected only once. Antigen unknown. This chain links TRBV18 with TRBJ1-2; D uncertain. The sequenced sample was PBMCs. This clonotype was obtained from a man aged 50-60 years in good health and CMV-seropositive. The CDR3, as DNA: TGTGCCAGCTCACTTACACCGACACCTTCTAACTATGGCTACACCTTC. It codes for CASSLTPTPSNYGYTF.